The T cell receptor beta chain under discussion was sequenced for a study of T cells in Graves' hyperthyroidism and ophthalmopathy. The CDR3 spans 13 residues. Germline loops: CDR1 SQVTM, CDR2 ANQGSEA. V trimming: 5 bases; J trimming: 4 bases; junction bases outside the gene matches: 7. This clonotype was observed many times. Its antigen is unidentified. The source of the PBMCs was less than 12 ml of fresh peripheral blood. Study-wide results and limits: A 13 V-J model separated ophthalmopathy from stable hyperthyroidism. Ophthalmopathy prediction by the model preceded onset by a median about 6 months.

TCR beta CDR3 regions were amplified from RNA. An initial round of RT-PCR targeting the TCR CDR3 relied on the HTBI primer set. TCRdb used MiXCR to reprocess the multiplex PCR reads, holding one entry per CDR3 protein. The sample holds hundreds of thousands of distinct CDR3 sequences, about 15% seen once. The sample taken for sequencing was blood. This TCR was sampled from a woman aged 40 to 55 with Graves' hyperthyroidism. The V and J genes are TRBV29-1 and TRBJ1-2; TRBD1 agrees at 7 bases. The CDR3 sequence is CSVYRDRAYGYTF. For the CDR3, the DNA is TGCAGCGTTTACCGGGACAGAGCCTATGGCTACACCTTC.